Following are 17 T cell receptor beta chains from one sample sequenced in a study of type 1 and type 2 diabetes patients. The PCR template was genomic DNA. A primer set of 30 forward and 13 reverse primers amplified the CDR3. TCRdb reprocessed the multiplex PCR reads via MiXCR and lists one record per CDR3 protein. The table lists about 270,000 distinct CDR3 sequences, 40% to 50% of them singletons, with roughly an eighth in the top ten. Sequencing input: peripheral blood mononuclear cells (PBMCs). Receptor source: a man younger than 35 with type 2 diabetes.

This clonotype was recorded only once. One junction end does not reproduce the germline sequence, and a read error may be involved. The V and J genes are TRBV4-1 and TRBJ1-1; D unclear. The germline V gene has CDR1 MGHRA and CDR2 YSYEKL. The length of the CDR3 is 15 residues. CDR3 DNA sequence: TGCGCCAACAGCGCGCGAGAGCGAACGGACACTGAAGCTTTCTTT. This translates into CANSARERTDTEAFF.

The chain uses TRBV20-1 and TRBJ1-2; D perhaps matches TRBD1 (6 bases). With 3 bases removed from V and 4 bases from J, the gap between germline ends came to 21 bases. Germline values: CDR1 DFQATT, CDR2 SNEGSKA (reference sequence). The CDR3 is made up of 16 amino acids. In DNA, the CDR3 is TGCAGTGCTAGGGTTACAGGGAACTTGGGGCTCTATGGCTACACCTTC. Translated, it gives CSARVTGNLGLYGYTF.

The V gene is TRBV7-2, the J gene TRBJ2-6; 10 bases map to TRBD1. Trimming cost V 6 bases and J 0 bases; bases outside gene matches: 8. CDR3 length: 18 amino acids. The germline V gene has CDR1 SGHTA and CDR2 FQGNSA. This chain's CDR3 is CASSPQTGGYSGANVLTF. DNA for the CDR3: TGTGCCAGCAGTCCACAGACAGGGGGCTACTCTGGGGCCAACGTCCTGACTTTC.

This CDR3 reads CASSLLDGEQYF. CDR3 in DNA: TGTGCCAGCAGTTTACTTGACGGCGAGCAGTACTTC. This chain joins TRBV28 and TRBJ2-7; D gene unclear. CDR1 MDHEN and CDR2 SYDVKM come from the germline V gene. The CDR3 consists of 12 residues. V was pared by 2 bases and J by 6 bases, with 8 bases between.

This clonotype was seen repeatedly, ten times or more. This chain connects TRBV5-1 to TRBJ1-6; no clear D. Germline-derived CDR1 and CDR2 are SGHRS and YFSETQ. V lost 0 bases to trimming and J lost 10 bases, with 11 bases between them. The CDR3 extends over 14 amino acids. The CDR3 protein is CASSLGVIGSPLHF. The CDR3 region has the DNA TGCGCCAGCAGCTTGGGCGTGATTGGGTCACCCCTCCACTTT.

The rearrangement joins TRBV29-1 to TRBJ2-5; D might be TRBD1 or TRBD2, each matching 5 bases. Germline CDR1 is SQVTM and CDR2 is ANQGSEA. V was clipped by 5 bases and J by 3 bases, with 19 bases between them. CDR3 length: 15 amino acids. CDR3 bases: TGCAGCGTTCGGCACAAGACCCGGGGCGAAGAGACCCAGTACTTC. Amino acids: CSVRHKTRGEETQYF.

The rearrangement uses TRBV4-1 and TRBJ2-7; weak D call: TRBD1 (6 bases). Trimming took 2 bases from V and 0 from J, leaving 14 bases between them. Germline values: CDR1 MGHRA, CDR2 YSYEKL. This CDR3 region has 16 residues. CDR3 region: CASSQRSGQTSYEQYF. DNA for the CDR3: TGCGCCAGCAGCCAAAGATCCGGACAGACCTCCTACGAGCAGTACTTC.

This chain links TRBV20-1 with TRBJ2-5; D call uncertain. CDR3 length equals 13 residues. From germline, CDR1 is DFQATT and CDR2 SNEGSKA (reference sequence). The DNA of the CDR3 is TGCAATGTAGTAGAAGGGTCCCAAGAGACCCAGTACTTC. Amino acids: CNVVEGSQETQYF.

The chain recombines TRBV7-2 with TRBJ2-3, with 8 bases lining up with TRBD2. Germline trimming cut 5 bases from V and 3 bases from J; bases unmatched to any gene: 13. Germline V lookup: CDR1 SGHTA, CDR2 FQGNSA. The CDR3 length is 17 residues. The CDR3 loop reads CASSRTSGGGITDTQYF. The CDR3 nucleotides are TGTGCCAGCAGCCGAACGTCCGGCGGGGGGATTACAGATACGCAGTATTTT.

On this clonotype itself: Germline and junction disagree at one end, which may indicate a read error. The V and J genes are TRBV6-1 and TRBJ2-2, with TRBD1 matching 7 bases. The CDR3 covers 15 residues. From germline, CDR1 is MNHNS and CDR2 SASEGT. The CDR3 region is CASIGTVKNTGELFF. CDR3 in DNA: TGTGCTAGCATAGGGACAGTTAAGAACACCGGGGAGCTGTTTTTT.

The rearrangement joins TRBV7-2 to TRBJ1-4; possibly TRBD1 for D (5 bases). This CDR3 is built from 17 residues. CDR1 SGHTA and CDR2 FQGNSA come from the germline V gene. V lost 2 bases and J 5 bases, leaving 18 bases between the germline ends. The CDR3 spells CASSLWSRREGNEKLFF. CDR3 sequence (DNA): TGTGCCAGCAGCTTATGGTCTAGGAGGGAGGGGAATGAAAAACTGTTTTTT.

The chain uses TRBV16 and TRBJ2-1; D ambiguous. The V end was cut by 4 bases, the J end by 9 bases, with 10 bases between. The CDR3 is made up of 12 amino acids. The germline gives CDR1 KGHSY, CDR2 FQNENV. CDR3 sequence reads: CASSPTAPEQFF. The CDR3 DNA reads TGTGCCAGCAGCCCTACTGCGCCTGAGCAGTTCTTC.

As DNA, the CDR3 is TGTGCCAGCAGTTACACTCTAGCGGAGTACACCGGGGAGCTGTTTTTT. It translates to CASSYTLAEYTGELFF. The V gene is TRBV6-2 or TRBV6-3, the J gene TRBJ2-2; 7 nucleotides match TRBD2. This CDR3 has 16 amino acids. The V gene's germline CDR1 is MNHEY and CDR2 SVGEGT. V shed 2 bases and J 3 bases; nucleotides not matched to a gene: 6.

The chain is built from TRBV2 and TRBJ2-1; the match to TRBD2 covers 9 bases. CDR1 and CDR2 from the germline V gene are SNHLY and FYNNEI. The trim removed 7 bases at V and 7 bases at J, leaving 8 bases unmatched. The CDR3 spans 14 residues. The CDR3 here is CASKAGGLENEQFF. The CDR3 nucleotides are TGTGCCAGCAAGGCGGGGGGGCTGGAGAATGAGCAGTTCTTC.

The sample holds a few counts of this clonotype. The rearrangement links TRBV19 to TRBJ2-5, with a weak D call TRBD2 (5 bases). Trimming took 0 bases from V and 3 from J, leaving 17 bases between them. The germline CDR1 and CDR2 sequences are LNHDA and SQIVND (reference sequence). The CDR3 is 17 amino acids. CDR3: CASSIDYTRVGEETQYF. The CDR3 nucleotides read TGTGCCAGTAGTATAGACTACACTCGGGTGGGAGAAGAGACCCAGTACTTC.

This chain links TRBV5-6 with TRBJ2-7, with TRBD1 matching 7 bases. Per germline, CDR1 SGHDT and CDR2 YYEEEE. J was trimmed by 0 bases and V by 6 bases; bases with no gene match: 9. The CDR3 is 15 amino acids. The chain's CDR3 is CASNVYRGPSYEQYF. The CDR3 bases are TGTGCCAGCAACGTATACAGGGGTCCCTCCTACGAGCAGTACTTC.

About this clonotype itself: Compared with germline, one end of the junction differs, possibly owing to a read error. The gene calls are TRBV12-3 or TRBV12-4 and TRBJ2-7; the D is unclear. This CDR3 region has 15 residues. The CDR3 reads CTSSYRPTISYEQYF. For the CDR3, the DNA is TGTACCAGCAGCTATAGGCCGACGATCTCCTACGAGCAGTACTTC.